This TCR beta chain is from a study of T cells in localized non-small cell lung cancer. Overall study findings and caveats: The study detected a median approximately 54 of the top 100 tumor clones in adjacent lung. The greatest T cell clonality was found in uninvolved adjacent lung (higher than in tumor).

J lost 5 bases, V lost 5 bases, and 10 bases had no gene match. Germline V lookup: CDR1 LNHDA, CDR2 SQIVND (reference sequence). CDR3 length equals 15 residues. Regarding this clone: Its specificity is not known.

The protocol was immunoSEQ multiplex PCR, while the TCRdb copy is restricted to in-frame clones and leaves out a portion. The repertoire holds around 91,000 clones, with roughly 90% as singletons. The chain has TRBV19 and TRBJ2-5; 8 bases are shared with TRBD1. Sample: peripheral blood, taken before any cancer treatment. The receptor was isolated from a man between 40 and 69 years old with stage I squamous cell lung carcinoma. The DNA of the CDR3 is TGTGCCAGTAGTCCCAGGACAGGGCGTACGGAGACCCAGTACTTC. This encodes CASSPRTGRTETQYF.